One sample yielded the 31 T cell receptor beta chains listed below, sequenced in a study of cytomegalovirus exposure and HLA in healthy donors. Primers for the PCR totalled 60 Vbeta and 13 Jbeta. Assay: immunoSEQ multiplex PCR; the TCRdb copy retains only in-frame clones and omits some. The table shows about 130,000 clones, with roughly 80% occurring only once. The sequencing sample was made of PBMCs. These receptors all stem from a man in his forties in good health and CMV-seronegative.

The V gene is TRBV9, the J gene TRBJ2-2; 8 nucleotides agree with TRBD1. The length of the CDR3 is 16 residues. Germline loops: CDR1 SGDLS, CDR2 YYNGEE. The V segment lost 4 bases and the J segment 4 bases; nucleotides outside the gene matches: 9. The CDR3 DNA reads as TGTGCCAGCAGCACAGGACAGGGATTAATCACCGGGGAGCTGTTTTTT. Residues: CASSTGQGLITGELFF.

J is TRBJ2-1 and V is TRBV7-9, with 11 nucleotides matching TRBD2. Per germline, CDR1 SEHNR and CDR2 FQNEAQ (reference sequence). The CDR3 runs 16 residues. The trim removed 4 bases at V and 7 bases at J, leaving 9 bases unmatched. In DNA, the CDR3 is TGTGCCAGCAGCTCCGAACTAGCGGGAGATATAAATGAGCAGTTCTTC. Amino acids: CASSSELAGDINEQFF.

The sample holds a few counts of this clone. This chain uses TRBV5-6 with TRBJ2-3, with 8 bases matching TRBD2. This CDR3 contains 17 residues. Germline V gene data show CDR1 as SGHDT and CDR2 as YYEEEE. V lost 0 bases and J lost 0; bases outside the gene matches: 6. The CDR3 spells CASSLAVSGGSTDTQYF. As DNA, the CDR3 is TGTGCCAGCAGCTTGGCCGTCTCGGGGGGGAGCACAGATACGCAGTATTTT.

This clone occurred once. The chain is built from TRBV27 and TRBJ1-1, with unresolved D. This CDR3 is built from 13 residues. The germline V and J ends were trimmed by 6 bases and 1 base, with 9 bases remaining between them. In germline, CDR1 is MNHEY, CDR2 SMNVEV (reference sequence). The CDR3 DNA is TGTGCCAGCAGGGCAGGAAAGAACACTGAAGCTTTCTTT. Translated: CASRAGKNTEAFF.

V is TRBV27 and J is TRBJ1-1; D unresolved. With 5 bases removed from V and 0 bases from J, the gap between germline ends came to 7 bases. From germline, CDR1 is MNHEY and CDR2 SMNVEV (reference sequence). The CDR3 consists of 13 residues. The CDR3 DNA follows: TGTGCCAGCAGTCCCCGTATGAACACTGAAGCTTTCTTT. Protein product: CASSPRMNTEAFF.

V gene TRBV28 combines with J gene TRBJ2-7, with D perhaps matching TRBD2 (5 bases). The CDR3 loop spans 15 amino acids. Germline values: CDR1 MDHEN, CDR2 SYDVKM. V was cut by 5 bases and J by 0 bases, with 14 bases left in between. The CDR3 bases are TGTGCCAGCAGTCCGACCCCGGGATTCTCCTACGAGCAGTACTTC. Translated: CASSPTPGFSYEQYF.

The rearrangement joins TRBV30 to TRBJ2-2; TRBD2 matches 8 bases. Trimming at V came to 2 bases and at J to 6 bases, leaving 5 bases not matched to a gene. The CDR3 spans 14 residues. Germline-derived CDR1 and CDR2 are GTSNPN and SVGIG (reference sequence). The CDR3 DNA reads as TGTGCCTGGAGTCCGGGACTAGTTCCCGGGGAGCTGTTTTTT. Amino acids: CAWSPGLVPGELFF.

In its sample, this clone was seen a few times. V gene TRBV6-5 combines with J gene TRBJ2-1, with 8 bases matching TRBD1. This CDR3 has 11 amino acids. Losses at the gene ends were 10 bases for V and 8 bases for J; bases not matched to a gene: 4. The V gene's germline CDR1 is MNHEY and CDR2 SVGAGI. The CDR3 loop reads CATGQGHEQFF. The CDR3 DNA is TGTGCCACCGGACAGGGCCATGAGCAGTTCTTC.

DNA for the CDR3: TGTGCCAGCAGCCCTCCCGACAGGAGATTCTCCGAGCAGTACTTC. This sequence encodes CASSPPDRRFSEQYF. The rearrangement joins TRBV5-8 to TRBJ2-7, with D perhaps matching TRBD1 (6 bases). CDR1 and CDR2 (germline): SGHTS, YDEGEE. V lost 4 bases to trimming and J lost 6 bases, with 20 bases between them. The CDR3 consists of 15 residues.

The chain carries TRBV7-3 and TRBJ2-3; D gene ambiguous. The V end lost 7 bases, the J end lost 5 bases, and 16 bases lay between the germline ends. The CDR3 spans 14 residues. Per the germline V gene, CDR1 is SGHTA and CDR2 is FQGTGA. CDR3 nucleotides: TGTGCCAGCACCTTGGGTCTTTCGGGAGATACGCAGTATTTT. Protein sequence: CASTLGLSGDTQYF.

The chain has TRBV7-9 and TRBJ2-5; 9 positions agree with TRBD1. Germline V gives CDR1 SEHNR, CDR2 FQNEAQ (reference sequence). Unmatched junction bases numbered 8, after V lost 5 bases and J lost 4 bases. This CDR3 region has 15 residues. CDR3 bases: TGTGCCAGCAGCGATAACAGACAGGGGGGAGAGACCCAGTACTTC. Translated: CASSDNRQGGETQYF.

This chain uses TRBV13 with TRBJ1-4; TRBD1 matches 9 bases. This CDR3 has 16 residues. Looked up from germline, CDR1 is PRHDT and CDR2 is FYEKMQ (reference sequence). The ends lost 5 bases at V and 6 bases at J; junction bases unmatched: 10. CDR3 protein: CASSPGPGQGYEKLFF. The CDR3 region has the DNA TGTGCCAGCAGCCCGGGTCCGGGACAGGGTTATGAAAAACTGTTTTTT.

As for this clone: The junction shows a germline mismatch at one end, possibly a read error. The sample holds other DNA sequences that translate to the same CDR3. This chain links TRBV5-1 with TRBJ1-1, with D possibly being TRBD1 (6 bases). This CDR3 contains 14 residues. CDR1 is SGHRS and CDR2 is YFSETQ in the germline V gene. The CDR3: CASSPGWGGTEAFF. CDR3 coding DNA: TGCGCCAGCAGCCCAGGGTGGGGGGGCACTGAGGCTTTCTTT.

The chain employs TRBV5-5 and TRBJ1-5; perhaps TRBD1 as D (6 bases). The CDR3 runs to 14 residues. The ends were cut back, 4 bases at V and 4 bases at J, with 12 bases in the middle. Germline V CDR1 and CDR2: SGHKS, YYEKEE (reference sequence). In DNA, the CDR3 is TGTGCCAGCAGCAGGGACATCGCAAATCAGCCCCAGCATTTT. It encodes CASSRDIANQPQHF.

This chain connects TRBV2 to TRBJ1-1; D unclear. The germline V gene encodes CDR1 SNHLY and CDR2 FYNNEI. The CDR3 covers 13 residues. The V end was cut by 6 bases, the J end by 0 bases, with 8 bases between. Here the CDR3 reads CASRAYLNTEAFF. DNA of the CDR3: TGTGCCAGCAGGGCTTACCTGAACACTGAAGCTTTCTTT.

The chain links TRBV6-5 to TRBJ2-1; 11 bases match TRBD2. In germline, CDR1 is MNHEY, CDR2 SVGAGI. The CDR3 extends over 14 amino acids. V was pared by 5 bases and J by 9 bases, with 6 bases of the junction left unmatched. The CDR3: CASSTGTSGSEQFF. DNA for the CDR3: TGTGCCAGCAGTACCGGGACTAGCGGTAGTGAGCAGTTCTTC.

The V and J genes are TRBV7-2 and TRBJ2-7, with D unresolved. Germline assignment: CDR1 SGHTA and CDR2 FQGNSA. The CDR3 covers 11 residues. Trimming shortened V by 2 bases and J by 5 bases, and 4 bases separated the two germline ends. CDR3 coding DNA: TGTGCCAGCAGCTTACGGGACGAGCAGTACTTC. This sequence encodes CASSLRDEQYF. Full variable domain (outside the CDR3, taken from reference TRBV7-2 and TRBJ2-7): GAGVSQSPSNKVTEKGKDVELRCDPISGHTALYWYRQSLGQGLEFLIYFQGNSAPDKSGLPSDRFSAERTGGSVSTLTIQRTQQEDSAVYLCASSLRDEQYFGPGTRLTVT.

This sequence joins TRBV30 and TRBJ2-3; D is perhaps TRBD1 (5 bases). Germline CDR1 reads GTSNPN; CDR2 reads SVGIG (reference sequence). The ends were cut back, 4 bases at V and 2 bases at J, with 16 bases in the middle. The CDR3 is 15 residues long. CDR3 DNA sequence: TGTGCCTGGAACCCCTATAGGGGCAACACAGATACGCAGTATTTT. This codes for CAWNPYRGNTDTQYF. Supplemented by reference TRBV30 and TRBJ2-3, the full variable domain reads SQTIHQWPATLVQPVGSPLSLECTVEGTSNPNLYWYRQAAGRGLQLLFYSVGIGQISSEVPQNLSASRPQDRQFILSSKKLLLSDSGFYLCAWNPYRGNTDTQYFGPGTRLTVL.

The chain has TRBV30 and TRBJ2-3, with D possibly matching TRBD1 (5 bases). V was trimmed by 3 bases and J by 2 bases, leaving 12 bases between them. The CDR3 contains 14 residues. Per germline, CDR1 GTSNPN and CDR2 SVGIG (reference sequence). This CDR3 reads CAWRSQDTTDTQYF. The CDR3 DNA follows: TGTGCCTGGAGGTCACAGGATACCACAGATACGCAGTATTTT.

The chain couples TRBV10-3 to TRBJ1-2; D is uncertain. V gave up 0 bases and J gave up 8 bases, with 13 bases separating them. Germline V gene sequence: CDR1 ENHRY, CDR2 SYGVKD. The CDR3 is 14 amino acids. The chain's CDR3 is CAISESLSSGGYTF. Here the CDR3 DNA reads TGTGCCATCAGTGAGTCCCTGTCCTCGGGAGGCTACACCTTC.

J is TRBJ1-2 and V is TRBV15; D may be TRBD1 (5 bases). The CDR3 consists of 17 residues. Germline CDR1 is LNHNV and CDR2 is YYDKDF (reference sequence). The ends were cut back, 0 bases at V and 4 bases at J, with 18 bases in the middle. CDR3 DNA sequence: TGTGCCACCAGCAGAGATGGTTTTACAGGATCGCTCTATGGCTACACCTTC. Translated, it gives CATSRDGFTGSLYGYTF.

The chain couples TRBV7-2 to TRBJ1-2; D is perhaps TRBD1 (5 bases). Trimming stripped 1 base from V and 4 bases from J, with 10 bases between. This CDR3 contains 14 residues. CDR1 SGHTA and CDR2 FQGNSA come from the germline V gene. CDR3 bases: TGTGCCAGCAGCTTAGAGGGGTCTGGCTATGGCTACACCTTC. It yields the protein CASSLEGSGYGYTF.

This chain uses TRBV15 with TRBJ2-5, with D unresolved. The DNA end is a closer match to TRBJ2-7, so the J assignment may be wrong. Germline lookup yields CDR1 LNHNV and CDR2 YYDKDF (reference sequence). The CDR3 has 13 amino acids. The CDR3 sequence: CATSRQNSYEQYF. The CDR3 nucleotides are TGTGCCACCAGCAGGCAAAACAGCTACGAGCAGTACTTC.

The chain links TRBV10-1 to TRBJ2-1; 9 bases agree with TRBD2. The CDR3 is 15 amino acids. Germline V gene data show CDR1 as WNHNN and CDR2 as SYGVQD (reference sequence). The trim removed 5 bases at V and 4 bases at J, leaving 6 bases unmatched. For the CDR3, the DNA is TGCGCCAGCAGTTCGACTAGCGGAGTATACAATGAGCAGTTCTTC. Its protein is CASSSTSGVYNEQFF.

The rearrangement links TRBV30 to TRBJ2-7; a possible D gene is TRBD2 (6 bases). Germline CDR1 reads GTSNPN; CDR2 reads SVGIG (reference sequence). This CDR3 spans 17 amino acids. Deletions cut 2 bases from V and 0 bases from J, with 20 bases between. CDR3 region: CAWSPKRAGTGSYEQYF. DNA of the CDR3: TGTGCCTGGAGTCCAAAGCGGGCCGGAACAGGCTCCTACGAGCAGTACTTC.

CDR3 protein: CASSAGESSYNEQFF. CDR3 sequence (DNA): TGCGCCAGCAGTGCGGGGGAGAGCTCCTACAATGAGCAGTTCTTC. The gene calls are TRBV10-1 and TRBJ2-1, with a weak D call TRBD2 (6 bases). The CDR3 contains 15 residues. V was pared by 4 bases and J by 0 bases, with 10 bases between. Germline CDR1 WNHNN, CDR2 SYGVQD (reference sequence).

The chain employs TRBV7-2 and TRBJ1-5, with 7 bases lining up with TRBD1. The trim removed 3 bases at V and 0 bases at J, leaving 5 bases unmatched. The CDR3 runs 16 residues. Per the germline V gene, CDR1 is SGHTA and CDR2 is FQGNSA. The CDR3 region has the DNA TGTGCCAGCAGCTTCTGGGACAGAAATAGCAATCAGCCCCAGCATTTT. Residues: CASSFWDRNSNQPQHF. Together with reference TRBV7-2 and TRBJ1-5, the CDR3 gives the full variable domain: GAGVSQSPSNKVTEKGKDVELRCDPISGHTALYWYRQSLGQGLEFLIYFQGNSAPDKSGLPSDRFSAERTGGSVSTLTIQRTQQEDSAVYLCASSFWDRNSNQPQHFGDGTRLSIL.

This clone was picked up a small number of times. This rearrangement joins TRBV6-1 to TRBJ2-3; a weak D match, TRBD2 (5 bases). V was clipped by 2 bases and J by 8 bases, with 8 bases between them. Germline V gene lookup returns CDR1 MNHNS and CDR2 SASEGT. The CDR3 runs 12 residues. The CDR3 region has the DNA TGTGCCAGCAGTGAATTGGGGAGTACGCAGTATTTT. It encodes CASSELGSTQYF.

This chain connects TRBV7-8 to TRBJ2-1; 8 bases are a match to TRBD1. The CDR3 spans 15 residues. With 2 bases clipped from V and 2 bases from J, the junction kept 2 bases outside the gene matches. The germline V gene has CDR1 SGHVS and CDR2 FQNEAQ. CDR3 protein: CASSLRTGTYNEQFF. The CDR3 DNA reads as TGTGCCAGCAGCTTAAGGACAGGGACCTACAATGAGCAGTTCTTC.

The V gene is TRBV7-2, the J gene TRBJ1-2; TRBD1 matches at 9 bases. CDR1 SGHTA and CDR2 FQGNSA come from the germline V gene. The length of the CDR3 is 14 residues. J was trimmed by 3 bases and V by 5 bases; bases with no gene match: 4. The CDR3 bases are TGTGCCAGCAGCGGACGGACAGGGGACTATGGCTACACCTTC. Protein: CASSGRTGDYGYTF.

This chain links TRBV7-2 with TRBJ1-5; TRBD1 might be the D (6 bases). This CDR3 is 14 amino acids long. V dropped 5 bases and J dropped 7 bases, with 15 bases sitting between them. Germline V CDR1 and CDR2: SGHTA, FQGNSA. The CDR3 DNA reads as TGTGCCAGCAGCCCTCGGCAGGGGCTCCAGCCCCAGCATTTT. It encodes CASSPRQGLQPQHF.